This T cell receptor (beta chain) was obtained from a study of T cell responses to AZD1222 COVID-19 vaccine (TCRdb year 2021). For context, the study as a whole: TCR sequencing covered 230 or so trial participants: about 210 given two doses of AZD1222 and 26 given two doses of MenACWY control vaccine. Enrollment into the trials was organized by age into subgroups of 18-55, 56-69 and 70-plus years, and those subgroups contained about 160, 30 and 59 TCR-sequenced participants, respectively.

Summary of the overall study and its limitations: Spike-specific TCR breadth and depth rose significantly after two AZD1222 doses compared with day 0 and with MenACWY recipients. In the small 56-69-year group, the increase in depth fell short of significance, most likely because of low power. Participants were mostly white British and included more females than males, and it was suggested by the authors that clonal diversity may have been underestimated. The whole spike protein was spanned by vaccine-associated CD4 TCRs, and dominant responses were seen in regions 160-218 and 743-854. Epitopes outside the regions mutated in the B.1.351 and B.1.1.7 variants were reportedly recognized by nearly half of the unique spike-specific TCRs. Conclusions about previously exposed vaccinees were limited because only six AZD1222 recipients were SARS-CoV-2 seropositive at baseline. Because no day 14 peak-response samples were available, the repertoires could be characterized only after the peak T cell response.

The CDR3 regions of human TCRbeta chains were analyzed by immunosequencing. From the authors' description of their analysis: TCRs in the repertoires were matched against a reference library of SARS-CoV-2-specific TCRs that had been generated with the MIRA antigen-specificity platform. Breadth was defined as the fraction of unique TCRs that were SARS-CoV-2-associated. Depth was defined as the fraction of total T cells that were SARS-CoV-2-associated. Using the MIRA data, every spike-specific TCR was mapped to the spike region that the TCR reacted to and assigned to either a CD4 or a CD8 class. Log10-transformed breadth and depth values were compared by one-way ANOVA with Sidak's multiple comparisons tests. This is the immuneACCESS table as TCRdb keeps it, with only in-frame sequences that have V and J called. A part of the clones is gone; compared with another copy, unresolved V genes explain less than half, and the rest is unexplained. The DNA gave D and trimming, while V, J and clone size come from that table. Counted in this sample were 120,000 to 150,000 clones; approximately 89% of them appeared once. The ten largest make up around 1.7% of the sample.

What this sample's time point label stands for: about 28 days (+/-7) after the second vaccine dose. AZD1222 recipients whose second dose came at about 4 weeks and those whose second dose came at about 12 weeks were combined into one group, since spike-specific TCR depth and breadth did not differ between the two schedules. Vaccinee samples came from UK trials COV001 and COV002, including a single-blind randomized controlled phase 2/3 trial of AZD1222 (ChAdOx1 nCoV-19) in healthy adults. For TCRbeta chain sequencing, PBMC samples from trial participants were taken at day 0 and at day 28 after the second dose. The CDR3 numbers 13 residues from cysteine through phenylalanine. Only CDR3 DNA is held: 39 bases, read in frame from base 1. The V and J ends are trimmed by 7 bases and 2 bases, leaving 14 bases between them. Via the germline V gene (reference sequence), CDR1 is GTSNPN and CDR2 SVGIG. Remarks on this clone: Its antigen remains undetermined. Nothing much larger sits one base from this clone, and base qualities are not available.

The rearrangement joined TRBV30 to TRBJ1-2; the D gene cannot be resolved reliably. The material sequenced was peripheral blood, taken 28 days after the second AZD1222 dose. This receptor was obtained from an adult who received the AZD1222 COVID-19 vaccine. The DNA is as follows: TGTGCCTCCGTACCTAGAACGAACTATGGCTACACCTTC. It specifies CASVPRTNYGYTF. With the rest looked up from the reference TRBV30 and TRBJ1-2 genes rather than sequenced, the full variable domain is SQTIHQWPATLVQPVGSPLSLECTVEGTSNPNLYWYRQAAGRGLQLLFYSVGIGQISSEVPQNLSASRPQDRQFILSSKKLLLSDSGFYLCASVPRTNYGYTFGSGTRLTVV.